The clone carrying this TCR beta chain was observed a few times. Its antigen is still unknown. This entry is derived from a study of T-cell memory formation after mild COVID-19. Study outcomes and limitations: The SARS-CoV-2 specificity of second-wave clones reaching peak at day 37 remained unverified. Shrinking CD4+ clones resided mostly in CM and EM, and CD8+ ones in EMRA.

Per germline, CDR1 SEHNR and CDR2 FQNEAQ (reference sequence). The CDR3 has 17 amino acids. V lost 3 bases, J lost 0 bases, and 15 bases lay in between. Libraries for TCRalpha and TCRbeta carried sample barcodes and unique molecular identifiers via 5'RACE. TCRdb redid the calling of the 5' RACE reads with MiXCR, one entry per CDR3 protein. The data show fewer than 450,000 distinct CDR3 sequences, under 25% seen once. This chain links TRBV7-9 with TRBJ2-1, with D possibly being TRBD2 (5 bases). Sequenced input: PBMCs or a T cell subset sorted from them (not recorded which). The source is an adult woman who had mild COVID-19 (a few samples of this study predate the infection). Cell type and time point are not known. The DNA of the CDR3 is TGTGCCAGCAGCTTTACCGGACTCGCTAGCTCCTACAATGAGCAGTTCTTC. Its protein product is CASSFTGLASSYNEQFF.